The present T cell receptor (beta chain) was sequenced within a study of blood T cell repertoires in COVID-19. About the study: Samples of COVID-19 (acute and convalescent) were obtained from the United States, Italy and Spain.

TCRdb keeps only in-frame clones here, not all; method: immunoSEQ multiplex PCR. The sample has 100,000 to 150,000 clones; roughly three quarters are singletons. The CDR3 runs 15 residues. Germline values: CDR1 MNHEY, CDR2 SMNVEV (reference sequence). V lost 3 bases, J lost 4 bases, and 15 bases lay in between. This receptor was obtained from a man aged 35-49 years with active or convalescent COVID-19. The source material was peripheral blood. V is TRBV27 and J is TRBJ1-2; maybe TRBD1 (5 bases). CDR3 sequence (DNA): TGTGCCAGCAGTTTGGTCTCAGGGCTCCTCTATGGCTACACCTTC. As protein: CASSLVSGLLYGYTF.